This T cell receptor (beta chain) was sequenced in a study of T cells after yellow fever vaccination. Overall study: Fractions with few cells were prepared using SMART-Seq v4 Ultra Low Input.

Findings and caveats of the study: Weaker overall was a secondary response that nonetheless peaked faster, on day 5 versus 15. Overall, a small share of clonotypes was seen in both CD4 and CD8 compartments.

By 5'RACE template switching, TCR cDNA was produced, with a universal primer site and UMIs added in the process. TCRdb itself ran the 5' RACE reads through MiXCR, one entry per CDR3 protein. The sample yields some 350,000 distinct CDR3 sequences, 8.7% seen once. On this clonotype: Its antigen is undetermined.

The CDR3 contains 14 residues. V gave up 6 bases and J gave up 0 bases, with 10 bases separating them. Looked up from germline, CDR1 is SGHRS and CDR2 is YFSETQ. The TCR sequence derives from a man in his late teens or twenties who received the YFV17D yellow fever vaccine. The rearrangement uses TRBV5-1 and TRBJ2-1; unclear D gene. Sample: PBMCs, taken on the day of the first yellow fever vaccination. The CDR3 sequence: CASNYISSYNEQFF. The CDR3 region has the DNA TGCGCCAGCAATTACATAAGCTCCTACAATGAGCAGTTCTTC. Full variable domain (remainder filled in from reference TRBV5-1 and TRBJ2-1): KAGVTQTPRYLIKTRGQQVTLSCSPISGHRSVSWYQQTPGQGLQFLFEYFSETQRNKGNFPGRFSGRQFSNSRSEMNVSTLELGDSALYLCASNYISSYNEQFFGPGTRLTVL.